This entry is about one T cell receptor (beta chain). Data came from immunoSEQ multiplex PCR; TCRdb stores just in-frame clones and leaves some out. This table holds some 520,000 clones, roughly nine tenths found once. The record originates from a study of blood T cell repertoires in COVID-19. The trim removed 3 bases at V and 3 bases at J, leaving 12 bases unmatched. Germline CDR1 is LNHNV and CDR2 is YYDKDF (reference sequence). The length of the CDR3 is 17 residues. The TCR sequence derives from a man in his late teens or twenties with COVID-19, enrolled during active disease. The sample comprised peripheral blood. The chain has TRBV15 and TRBJ2-7, with TRBD2 matching over 9 bases. CDR3 nucleotides: TGTGCCACCAGCAGCCGCTGGGAGCGGGAGGCCAACTACGAGCAGTACTTC. It codes for CATSSRWEREANYEQYF. Together with reference TRBV15 and TRBJ2-7, the CDR3 gives the full variable domain: DAMVIQNPRYQVTQFGKPVTLSCSQTLNHNVMYWYQQKSSQAPKLLFHYYDKDFNNEADTPDNFQSRRPNTSFCFLDIRSPGLGDTAMYLCATSSRWEREANYEQYFGPGTRLTVT.